This T cell receptor beta chain was recovered during a study of cytomegalovirus exposure and HLA in healthy donors (dated by TCRdb to 2016 to 2017). Some background on the complete study: A later analysis indicated that the 130 or so validation repertoires were generated on the platform also employed for the approximately 700 repertoires of the first cohort. The study aimed to test whether signatures of past pathogen exposure could be identified by cataloging public T cell receptors. The study combined high-throughput TCR immunosequencing, statistical association of individual TCRs with disease status, and machine learning to predict cytomegalovirus infection status. Besides the first cohort of some 670 subjects, a separate validation cohort made up of 120 different subjects was used.

What the work shows at the level of the full study, not this receptor alone: The study listed 150 to 200 TCR beta chains as associated with cytomegalovirus. A later analysis had no HLA typing for the validation cohort, so co-occurrence there was scored across all 130 or so repertoires. Of the cluster scores, 85% to 95% were above 0 in a later analysis, which found that TCRs clustered in the first cohort also tended to co-occur in the approximately 110 validation repertoires. In vitro tests confirmed that a few of the cytomegalovirus-associated TCR beta chains recognize cytomegalovirus antigens. The classifier was reported to diagnose cytomegalovirus status with high specificity and sensitivity in both the original cohort and the validation cohort. The authors suggested that the approach could potentially be extended to other disease states and immunological phenotypes. Most TCR sequences were seen in very few donors, while some public TCRs were found in many individuals.

Turning to this clone: What this receptor recognizes is not known. No base quality information exists; no much larger clone differs at one position.

Donors formed part of the validation cohort, which comprised 120 subjects and was distinct from the first cohort of 690 or so subjects. The library was built by means of the immunoSEQ multiplex PCR assay. The authors processed their data as follows. A statistical classification framework was built for diagnosing cytomegalovirus status from the catalog of TCR beta chain sequences. Here the immuneACCESS table is served through TCRdb, limited to in-frame sequences with V and J called. Missing clones are a known gap in these copies; in checked studies unresolved V genes cover under half, and the rest lacks a known reason. V and J calls and clone size are copied from that table; D and trimming were computed from the DNA. The sample table lists 71,000 or so clones, just under 95% of them with a count of one. The biggest ten clones account for 1.4% of the sample. At the junction V is shortened by 2 bases and J by 1 base, with 14 bases in between. Taken from cysteine to phenylalanine, the CDR3 has 16 residues. Just CDR3 DNA is preserved here, 48 bases in frame from base 1. The germline V gene gives CDR1 as MNHNS and CDR2 as SASEGT.

The V and J segments used are TRBV6-1 and TRBJ1-1; confidence is insufficient to name the D gene. The sequence was obtained from a man between 18 and 35 years old in good health and CMV-seropositive. The sample comprised PBMCs. Read as DNA, the sequence is TGTGCCAGCAGTGAACCCGGGAAGGATTGGAACACTGAAGCTTTCTTT. This is translated as CASSEPGKDWNTEAFF.